These T cell receptor beta chains were read from a single sample in a study of cytomegalovirus exposure and HLA in healthy donors. This table comes from immunoSEQ multiplex PCR, and its TCRdb copy is limited to in-frame clones, with some not included. The sample records approximately 190,000 clones, around 80% being singletons. The sample taken for sequencing was PBMCs. The receptors were sampled from a woman aged 18-29 years in good health and CMV-seronegative. Both conserved end residues are part of each CDR3. The D gene is left open where the match is weak.

V: TRBV29-1
J: TRBJ1-2
D: .
CDR3: CSVQTRRGGYTF

V: TRBV28
J: TRBJ2-1
D: .
CDR3: CASSLWATGRDEQFF

V: TRBV6-1
J: TRBJ1-2
D: .
CDR3: CASSALHTGINYGYTF

V: TRBV5-6
J: TRBJ1-1
D: .
CDR3: CASSPIFGVNTEAFF

V: TRBV28
J: TRBJ1-1
D: .
CDR3: CASSLRKRGDTEAFF

V: TRBV7-2
J: TRBJ1-3
D: TRBD1
CDR3: CASSRDRGQRNTIYF

V: TRBV6-5
J: TRBJ1-2
D: .
CDR3: CASSYSATRPSGYTF

V: TRBV7-2
J: TRBJ2-1
D: TRBD2
CDR3: CASSLPGLAGGQNEQFF

V: TRBV19
J: TRBJ2-1
D: TRBD2
CDR3: CASSIPAGGIYNEQFF

V: TRBV10-1
J: TRBJ2-2
D: TRBD2
CDR3: CASSEGSGRAGGELFF

V: TRBV30
J: TRBJ1-5
D: .
CDR3: CAWSVGGTQPQHF

V: TRBV6-5
J: TRBJ1-2
D: .
CDR3: CASSPGRIYGYTF

V: TRBV9
J: TRBJ2-3
D: TRBD2
CDR3: CASSDAPSGGTDTQYF

V: TRBV6-6
J: TRBJ2-2
D: .
CDR3: CASSYPDTGELFF

V: TRBV5-1
J: TRBJ2-7
D: TRBD1
CDR3: CASSLEGQGSEQYF

V: TRBV19
J: TRBJ2-7
D: TRBD2
CDR3: CASSSWAGGEQYF

V: TRBV29-1
J: TRBJ1-4
D: .
CDR3: CSVGARVNEKLFF

V: TRBV4-2
J: TRBJ2-1
D: .
CDR3: CASSQDQVGGTVWNEQFF

V: TRBV19
J: TRBJ2-7
D: TRBD1
CDR3: CASTDRGHSYEQYF

V: TRBV4-3
J: TRBJ2-3
D: .
CDR3: CASSPYGGTTDTQYF

V: TRBV6-5
J: TRBJ1-4
D: TRBD1
CDR3: CASRSGTGSEKLFF

V: TRBV7-9
J: TRBJ1-4
D: TRBD1
CDR3: CASSLKDYLGGVLDEKLFF

V: TRBV5-1
J: TRBJ1-5
D: TRBD1
CDR3: CASSEAPGQGAQPQHF

V: TRBV7-9
J: TRBJ2-5
D: .
CDR3: CASSPSGYQETQYF

V: TRBV27
J: TRBJ2-7
D: TRBD1
CDR3: CASSRQGAYEQYF